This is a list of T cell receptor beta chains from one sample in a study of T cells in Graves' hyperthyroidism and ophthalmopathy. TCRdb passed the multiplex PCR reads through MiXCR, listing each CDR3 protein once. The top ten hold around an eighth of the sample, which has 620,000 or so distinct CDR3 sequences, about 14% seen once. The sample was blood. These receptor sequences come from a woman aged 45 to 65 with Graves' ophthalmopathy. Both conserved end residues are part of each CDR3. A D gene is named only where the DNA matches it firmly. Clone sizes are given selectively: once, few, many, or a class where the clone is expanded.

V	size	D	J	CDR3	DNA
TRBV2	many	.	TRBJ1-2	CASSEGGTINGYTF	TGTGCCAGCAGTGAAGGAGGGACAATCAATGGCTACACCTTC
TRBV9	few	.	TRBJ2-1	CASSPRSGHNEQFF	TGTGCCAGCAGCCCCCGGAGCGGCCACAATGAGCAGTTCTTC
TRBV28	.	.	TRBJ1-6	CASSEGPPLHF	TGTGCCAGCAGCGAAGGGCCACCCCTCCACTTT
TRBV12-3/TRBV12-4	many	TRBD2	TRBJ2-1	CASSLLRTRGNNEQFF	TGTGCCAGCAGTTTATTAAGGACTAGGGGTAACAATGAGCAGTTCTTC
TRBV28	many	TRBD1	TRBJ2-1	CASSRIGTGHDEQFF	TGTGCCAGCAGTCGCATAGGGACAGGGCACGATGAGCAGTTCTTC
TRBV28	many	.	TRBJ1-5	CASTVDPGNQPQHF	TGTGCCAGCACCGTCGATCCCGGAAATCAGCCCCAGCATTTT
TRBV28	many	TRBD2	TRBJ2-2	CASRGTSGSSGELFF	TGTGCCAGCAGAGGGACTAGCGGGAGTAGCGGGGAGCTGTTTTTT
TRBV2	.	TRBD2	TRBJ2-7	CASSKGLAGVSTYEQYF	TGTGCCAGCAGTAAGGGACTAGCGGGAGTTTCGACCTACGAGCAGTACTTC
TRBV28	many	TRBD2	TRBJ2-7	CASGEGYEQYF	TGTGCCAGCGGGGAGGGGTACGAGCAGTACTTC
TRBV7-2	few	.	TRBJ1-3	CASSADIMDGNTIYF	TGTGCCAGCAGCGCGGACATCATGGATGGAAACACCATATATTTT
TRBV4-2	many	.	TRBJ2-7	CASSQEWQGVGEQYF	TGTGCCAGCAGCCAAGAGTGGCAGGGTGTGGGGGAGCAGTACTTC
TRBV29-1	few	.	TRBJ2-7	CSVRLGGNPLYEQYF	TGCAGCGTCCGCCTTGGAGGTAATCCCCTCTACGAGCAGTACTTC
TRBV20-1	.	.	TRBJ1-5	CSARGQHLSNQPQHF	TGCAGTGCTAGAGGACAGCACCTTAGCAATCAGCCCCAGCATTTT
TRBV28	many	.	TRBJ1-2	CASTNLGGKVGYTF	TGTGCCAGCACCAACTTGGGGGGTAAAGTTGGCTACACCTTC
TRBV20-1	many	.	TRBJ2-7	CSASPPGGQTRLGQYF	TGCAGTGCTTCCCCCCCCGGCGGGCAGACGCGTCTGGGGCAGTACTTC